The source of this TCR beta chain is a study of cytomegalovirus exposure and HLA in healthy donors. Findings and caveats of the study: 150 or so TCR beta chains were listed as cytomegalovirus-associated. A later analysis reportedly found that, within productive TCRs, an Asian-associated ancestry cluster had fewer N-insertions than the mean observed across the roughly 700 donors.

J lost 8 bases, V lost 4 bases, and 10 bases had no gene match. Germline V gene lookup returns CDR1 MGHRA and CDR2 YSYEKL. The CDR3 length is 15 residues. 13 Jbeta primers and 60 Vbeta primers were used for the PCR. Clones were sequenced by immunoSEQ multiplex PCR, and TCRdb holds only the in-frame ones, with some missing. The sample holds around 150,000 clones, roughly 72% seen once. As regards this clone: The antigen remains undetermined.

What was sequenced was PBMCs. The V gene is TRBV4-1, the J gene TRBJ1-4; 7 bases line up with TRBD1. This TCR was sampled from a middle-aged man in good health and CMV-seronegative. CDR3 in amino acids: CASSLQTGREEKLFF. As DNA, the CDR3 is TGCGCCAGCAGCCTCCAGACAGGGAGAGAGGAAAAACTGTTTTTT.